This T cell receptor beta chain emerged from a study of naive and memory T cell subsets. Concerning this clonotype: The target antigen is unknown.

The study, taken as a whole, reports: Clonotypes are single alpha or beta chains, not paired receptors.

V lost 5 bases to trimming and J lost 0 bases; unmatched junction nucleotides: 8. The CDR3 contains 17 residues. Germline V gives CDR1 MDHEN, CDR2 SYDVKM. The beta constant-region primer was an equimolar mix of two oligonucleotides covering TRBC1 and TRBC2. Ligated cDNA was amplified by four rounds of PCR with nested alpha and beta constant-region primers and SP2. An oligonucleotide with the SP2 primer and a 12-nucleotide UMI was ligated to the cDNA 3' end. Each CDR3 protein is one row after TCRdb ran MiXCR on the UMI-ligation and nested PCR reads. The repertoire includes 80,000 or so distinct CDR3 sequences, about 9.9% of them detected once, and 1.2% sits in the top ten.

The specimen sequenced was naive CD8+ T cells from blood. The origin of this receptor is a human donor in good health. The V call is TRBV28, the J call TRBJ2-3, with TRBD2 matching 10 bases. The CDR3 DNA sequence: TGTGCCAGCAGTCTTACGACTAGCGGGCAAAGCACAGATACGCAGTATTTT. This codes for CASSLTTSGQSTDTQYF.